A selection of T cell receptor beta chains follows, all from one sample in a study of blood T cell repertoires in COVID-19. Here immunoSEQ multiplex PCR was the method, and the copy in TCRdb shows in-frame clones only, minus some. Seen here are 300,000 to 450,000 clones, about 88% observed once, and the top ten hold under 3%. The sequencing sample was made of peripheral blood. The receptor source for this set is a human donor in a cohort sampled during active COVID-19. The CDR3 runs from the conserved cysteine through the conserved F or W. Fields, in order: CDR3 protein, V gene.

CDR3 protein: CASSLGGVEGANVLTF
V gene: TRBV27

CDR3 protein: CASSPNTGVTGEQYF
V gene: TRBV5-1

CDR3 protein: CAWARGTSAYEQYF
V gene: TRBV30

CDR3 protein: CASSLVRLNGYTF
V gene: TRBV12-3/TRBV12-4

CDR3 protein: CASSQEPRHGNTIYF
V gene: TRBV4-1

CDR3 protein: CASSVGPKRVEQFF
V gene: TRBV9

CDR3 protein: CASSFIKPGLAVSEQYF
V gene: TRBV7-8

CDR3 protein: CAIKETYEQYF
V gene: TRBV10-3

CDR3 protein: CASRSGASTDTQYF
V gene: TRBV10-2

CDR3 protein: CASSRDRGLGEQYF
V gene: TRBV5-1

CDR3 protein: CASSPNREEDTEAFF
V gene: TRBV3-1/TRBV3-2

CDR3 protein: CATSRGPGSGTRLNEQFF
V gene: TRBV15

CDR3 protein: CASSFRAAGTGGGHEQFF
V gene: TRBV28

CDR3 protein: CATSSTKQGPRGEQYF
V gene: TRBV15

CDR3 protein: CASSLPEGLGGEQFF
V gene: TRBV28

CDR3 protein: CASSLGRTGGNQPQHF
V gene: TRBV7-8

CDR3 protein: CASSQSDTEAFF
V gene: TRBV3-1/TRBV3-2

CDR3 protein: CASSSLAGETQYF
V gene: TRBV11-3

CDR3 protein: CASSSSPGLFYEQYF
V gene: TRBV4-1

CDR3 protein: CASVPSGSYYEQYF
V gene: TRBV28

CDR3 protein: CASSFYTNTQYF
V gene: TRBV5-8

CDR3 protein: CAINQGNSNTEAFF
V gene: TRBV10-3

CDR3 protein: CARSLRGRRGRTYEQYF
V gene: TRBV5-3

CDR3 protein: CASSRRGRTEAFF
V gene: TRBV6-5

CDR3 protein: CASSLGRTAQHYEQYF
V gene: TRBV5-4

CDR3 protein: CASSPALAGAGGDEQFF
V gene: TRBV7-3

CDR3 protein: CASSYGRGLDYGYTF
V gene: TRBV6-2/TRBV6-3

CDR3 protein: CASSISGSDFNEQYF
V gene: TRBV19

CDR3 protein: CASSLEDRVEQYF
V gene: TRBV5-1

CDR3 protein: CASTAGWGNTEAFF
V gene: TRBV28

CDR3 protein: CASRSRDRFSEQYF
V gene: TRBV28

CDR3 protein: CASSYTRVGNQPQHF
V gene: TRBV6-5

CDR3 protein: CASSLSGTFYGYTF
V gene: TRBV27

CDR3 protein: CASRRAGVGTGELFF
V gene: TRBV27

CDR3 protein: CAISDMYGQGGDEQYF
V gene: TRBV10-3

CDR3 protein: CASSWRGTWETQYF
V gene: TRBV9

CDR3 protein: CASSDSEGAKVFAEAFF
V gene: TRBV6-4

CDR3 protein: CASRDRASNYGYTF
V gene: TRBV28

CDR3 protein: CASSPTGPTTEAFF
V gene: TRBV11-2

CDR3 protein: CASSLDRGNSPLHF
V gene: TRBV6-5

CDR3 protein: CASSLGRGGGETQYF
V gene: TRBV7-2

CDR3 protein: CATSRDYNFLPYGYTF
V gene: TRBV15

CDR3 protein: CAWKEADRSYEQYF
V gene: TRBV30

CDR3 protein: CASSLEWRAREPYEQYF
V gene: TRBV11-2